Presented here are 12 T cell receptor beta chains from one specimen sequenced in a study of CD8 T cells in ankylosing spondylitis. TCRdb independently ran MiXCR on the 5' RACE reads; one entry per CDR3 protein. The data hold about 150,000 distinct CDR3 sequences, with approximately 44% observed a single time. Sequencing was performed on synovial fluid, either unsorted or a sorted T cell fraction (not recorded which). The receptors originated from a male donor with ankylosing spondylitis.

This chain links TRBV27 with TRBJ2-1, with 16 bases lining up with TRBD2. The CDR3 length is 21 residues. The germline CDR1 and CDR2 sequences are MNHEY and SMNVEV (reference sequence). J was trimmed by 2 bases and V by 2 bases; bases with no gene match: 12. In DNA, the CDR3 is TGTGCCAGCAGTTTACCCGACCCCGGGACTAGCGGGAGGGCCCCCTACAATGAGCAGTTCTTC. This sequence encodes CASSLPDPGTSGRAPYNEQFF.

A single count supports this clonotype. The chain is built from TRBV18 and TRBJ1-1; tentatively, D is TRBD1 (6 bases). The CDR3 consists of 15 residues. With 3 bases removed from V and 1 base from J, the gap between germline ends came to 12 bases. Germline CDR1 is KGHSH and CDR2 is LQKENI. CDR3 sequence reads: CASSPTGSRNTEAFF. In DNA form, the CDR3 reads TGTGCCAGCTCACCTACAGGGTCCCGGAACACTGAAGCTTTCTTT. Supplemented by reference TRBV18 and TRBJ1-1, the full variable domain reads NAGVMQNPRHLVRRRGQEARLRCSPMKGHSHVYWYRQLPEEGLKFMVYLQKENIIDESGMPKERFSAEFPKEGPSILRIQQVVRGDSAAYFCASSPTGSRNTEAFFGQGTRLTVV.

The gene calls are TRBV6-5 and TRBJ2-1, with 11 bases fitting TRBD2. The trim removed 2 bases at V and 4 bases at J, leaving 4 bases unmatched. Germline CDR1 is MNHEY and CDR2 is SVGAGI. The CDR3 spans 16 residues. CDR3 sequence reads: CASSYGASGGYNEQFF. CDR3 in DNA: TGTGCCAGCAGTTACGGGGCTAGCGGGGGGTACAATGAGCAGTTCTTC.

The chain carries TRBV2 and TRBJ2-7; D may be TRBD2 (6 bases). The CDR3 consists of 15 residues. V was trimmed by 6 bases and J by 3 bases, leaving 18 bases between them. The germline gives CDR1 SNHLY, CDR2 FYNNEI. The CDR3 region is CASSSAAGSDYEQYF. CDR3 in DNA: TGTGCCAGCAGCTCGGCTGCGGGGAGTGACTACGAGCAGTACTTC.

This clonotype was detected only a few times. The gene calls are TRBV12-3 or TRBV12-4 and TRBJ2-2, with a possible D match to TRBD2 (7 bases). The V and J ends lost 7 bases and 5 bases respectively, with 17 bases between them. This CDR3 contains 15 residues. CDR3 nucleotides: TGTGCCAGCACTCCGGGGGGCGGATATACCGGGGAGCTGTTTTTT. As protein: CASTPGGGYTGELFF.

V gene TRBV29-1 combines with J gene TRBJ2-7; possibly TRBD2 for D (5 bases). This CDR3 region has 12 residues. Trimming removed 6 bases at V and 2 bases at J, with 11 bases between. Germline V lookup: CDR1 SQVTM, CDR2 ANQGSEA. The CDR3 sequence: CSVGESTYEQYF. The CDR3 nucleotides are TGCAGCGTCGGGGAATCTACCTACGAGCAGTACTTC.

This clonotype was recorded a few times. The chain links TRBV5-1 to TRBJ2-7; the match to TRBD1 covers 7 bases. CDR3 size: 13 residues. Germline assignment: CDR1 SGHRS and CDR2 YFSETQ. V shed 4 bases and J 0 bases; nucleotides not matched to a gene: 1. The chain's CDR3 is CASSPGGSYEQYF. Written as DNA, the CDR3 is TGCGCCAGCAGCCCAGGGGGCTCCTACGAGCAGTACTTC.

The chain is built from TRBV7-8 and TRBJ2-7; D is perhaps TRBD2 (6 bases). This CDR3 is 15 amino acids long. Germline CDR1 and CDR2: SGHVS and FQNEAQ. The ends were cut back, 5 bases at V and 3 bases at J, with 17 bases in the middle. Written as DNA, the CDR3 is TGTGCCAGCAGCCAAATCCGGGGACTCTACTACGAGCAGTACTTC. It is translated as CASSQIRGLYYEQYF.

The J gene is TRBJ1-1, the V gene TRBV7-9, with 7 bases lining up with TRBD1. The CDR3 sequence is 15 residues long. J lost 4 bases, V lost 1 base, and 6 bases had no gene match. CDR1 and CDR2 from the germline V gene are SEHNR and FQNEAQ (reference sequence). The CDR3 loop is CASSLVVGGSTEAFF. CDR3 bases: TGTGCCAGCAGCTTAGTCGTAGGGGGCTCCACTGAAGCTTTCTTT.

This clonotype appeared many times. This chain links TRBV12-3 or TRBV12-4 with TRBJ2-7, with a tentative D call TRBD2 (5 bases). Trimming shortened V by 1 base and J by 2 bases, and 6 bases separated the two germline ends. The CDR3 has 13 residues. CDR3 sequence reads: CASSLGGTYEQYF. The CDR3 nucleotides are TGTGCCAGCAGTTTAGGAGGGACCTACGAGCAGTACTTC.

This clonotype was detected only a few times. The V and J genes are TRBV9 and TRBJ2-5, with 7 bases that match TRBD1. Losses at the gene ends were 4 bases for V and 1 base for J; bases not matched to a gene: 7. The CDR3 extends over 15 amino acids. Germline lookup yields CDR1 SGDLS and CDR2 YYNGEE. The CDR3 reads CASSTSRQGQETQYF. DNA of the CDR3: TGTGCCAGCAGCACAAGTAGACAGGGCCAAGAGACCCAGTACTTC.

This chain joins TRBV28 and TRBJ2-7, with D unresolved. The CDR3 length is 15 residues. The V and J ends lost 3 bases and 2 bases respectively, with 14 bases between them. CDR1 is MDHEN, CDR2 SYDVKM, per germline. The CDR3 reads CASSFYVTPAYEQYF. The CDR3 nucleotides are TGTGCCAGCAGTTTTTATGTGACCCCCGCCTACGAGCAGTACTTC.